What follows are 31 T cell receptor beta chains derived from one specimen sequenced in a study of OX40 agonist ivuxolimab in advanced cancers. Sequencing was performed with immunoSEQ multiplex PCR; in TCRdb, only in-frame clones are kept and a portion is missing. The sample holds 65,000 to 85,000 clones; approximately 84% are singletons and the top ten take under 2.5%. Here the sequenced sample was CD4+ or CD8+ T cells sorted from blood, taken in a trial of the OX40 agonist ivuxolimab. Receptor source: an adult with an advanced solid tumor such as melanoma, head and neck, liver or kidney cancer.

This clone was observed a single time. V is TRBV5-1 and J is TRBJ1-4; 10 positions agree with TRBD1. The CDR3 length is 14 residues. Germline CDR1 reads SGHRS; CDR2 reads YFSETQ. V was pared by 4 bases and J by 7 bases, with 4 bases of the junction left unmatched. The CDR3 loop reads CASSPGQGGEKLFF. CDR3 bases: TGCGCCAGCAGCCCAGGACAGGGGGGTGAAAAACTGTTTTTT.

V gene TRBV15 combines with J gene TRBJ1-2; D unresolved. Germline CDR1 is LNHNV and CDR2 is YYDKDF (reference sequence). Deletions cut 3 bases from V and 5 bases from J, with 10 bases between. The CDR3 is made up of 13 amino acids. CDR3 protein: CATSSPGRYGYTF. The CDR3 DNA is TGTGCCACCAGCAGCCCAGGAAGATATGGCTACACCTTC.

The chain is built from TRBV7-3 and TRBJ2-7, with 7 bases fitting TRBD2. J was trimmed by 6 bases and V by 1 base; bases with no gene match: 9. The CDR3 sequence is 15 residues long. Looked up from germline, CDR1 is SGHTA and CDR2 is FQGTGA. The CDR3 DNA reads TGTGCCAGCAGCTTAAATATCCGCGGGAGAGGCGAGCAGTACTTC. Residues: CASSLNIRGRGEQYF.

V and J are TRBV9 and TRBJ2-7, with TRBD1 identical over 9 bases. The V gene's germline CDR1 is SGDLS and CDR2 YYNGEE. The trim removed 3 bases at V and 6 bases at J, leaving 7 bases unmatched. The CDR3 has 14 amino acids. DNA for the CDR3: TGTGCCAGCAGCGCCTTACAGGGGGCGGGCGAGCAGTACTTC. It translates to CASSALQGAGEQYF.

The chain combines TRBV27 with TRBJ2-2, with 8 bases identical to TRBD1. Germline trimming cut 8 bases from V and 0 bases from J; bases unmatched to any gene: 14. The CDR3 spans 18 residues. From germline, CDR1 is MNHEY and CDR2 SMNVEV (reference sequence). The CDR3 here is CASGRTGLGTPNTGELFF. The DNA of the CDR3 is TGTGCCAGCGGAAGGACAGGGTTAGGGACTCCGAACACCGGGGAGCTGTTTTTT.

The chain links TRBV4-1 to TRBJ2-5; possible D gene TRBD2, 7 bases. Germline assignment: CDR1 MGHRA and CDR2 YSYEKL. V lost 1 base to trimming and J lost 10 bases, with 25 bases between them. The CDR3 spans 17 residues. The CDR3 nucleotides are TGCGCCAGCAGCCAAGGCGCTCTAAGGGGGGGCGGGAGAGACCAGTACTTC. This translates into CASSQGALRGGGRDQYF.

This clone has more than one count but fewer than ten. The rearrangement links TRBV5-6 to TRBJ2-5; the match to TRBD2 covers 8 bases. The CDR3 has 15 amino acids. Germline V CDR1 and CDR2: SGHDT, YYEEEE. With V trimmed by 5 bases and J by 5 bases, 11 bases remained unmatched. CDR3 region: CASRSERELRETQYF. The CDR3 coding sequence is TGTGCCAGCAGATCCGAGCGGGAGCTTCGGGAGACCCAGTACTTC.

Of note for this clone: An end of the junction does not agree with germline; a read error may underlie this. The V and J genes are TRBV2 and TRBJ2-7; 9 bases are a match to TRBD2. CDR1 is SNHLY, CDR2 FYNNEI, per germline. This CDR3 spans 14 amino acids. The CDR3 sequence is CASREVSGSYEQYF. CDR3 nucleotides: TGTGCCAGCAGGGAAGTTAGCGGGAGCTACGAGCAGTACTTC.

The V call is TRBV2, the J call TRBJ2-5; 8 bases are a match to TRBD2. The germline gives CDR1 SNHLY, CDR2 FYNNEI. The CDR3 has 13 amino acids. Trimming removed 7 bases from V and 4 bases from J; junction bases left unmatched: 5. For the CDR3, the DNA is TGTGCCAGCAAAAAACGGGGGGGAGAGACCCAGTACTTC. Protein product: CASKKRGGETQYF.

This sequence joins TRBV9 and TRBJ1-2, with TRBD1 identical over 7 bases. The trim removed 4 bases at V and 7 bases at J, leaving 10 bases unmatched. Per germline, CDR1 SGDLS and CDR2 YYNGEE. There are 14 residues in the CDR3. The CDR3 DNA follows: TGTGCCAGCAGCCCACAGACAGGGTCAGTTGGCTACACCTTC. This codes for CASSPQTGSVGYTF.

This rearrangement joins TRBV6-5 to TRBJ1-5; no firm D call. The CDR3 runs to 14 residues. The germline V gene has CDR1 MNHEY and CDR2 SVGAGI. Between the trimmed V and J ends, which lost 0 bases and 4 bases, there was a span of 7 bases. The CDR3 region has the DNA TGTGCCAGCAGTTACTCAAAAGGGAATCAGCCCCAGCATTTT. Protein sequence: CASSYSKGNQPQHF.

V is TRBV5-6 and J is TRBJ1-1; D uncertain. The CDR3 contains 12 residues. The ends were cut back, 3 bases at V and 5 bases at J, with 8 bases in the middle. In germline, CDR1 is SGHDT, CDR2 YYEEEE. The CDR3 loop reads CASSWRETEAFF. CDR3 DNA: TGTGCCAGCAGCTGGAGGGAGACTGAAGCTTTCTTT.

The chain is built from TRBV5-4 and TRBJ2-3; 9 bases match TRBD2. The CDR3 covers 15 residues. With 6 bases clipped from V and 4 bases from J, the junction kept 9 bases outside the gene matches. From germline, CDR1 is SGHNT and CDR2 YYREEE (reference sequence). For the CDR3, the DNA is TGTGCCAGCACCCCTGCGGGGGGGCCCCCAGATACGCAGTATTTT. This encodes CASTPAGGPPDTQYF.

V gene TRBV4-3 combines with J gene TRBJ1-2; D possibly corresponds to TRBD1 (6 bases). The CDR3 covers 17 residues. Germline values: CDR1 LGHNA, CDR2 YSLEER. The ends were cut back, 0 bases at V and 4 bases at J, with 18 bases in the middle. This CDR3 is CASSQDRRTAESYGYTF. The CDR3 nucleotides are TGCGCCAGCAGCCAAGACCGGCGGACAGCCGAATCCTATGGCTACACCTTC.

The chain has TRBV28 and TRBJ2-3; TRBD2 matches at 12 bases. V was pared by 4 bases and J by 2 bases, with 4 bases of the junction left unmatched. Germline CDR1 is MDHEN and CDR2 is SYDVKM. This CDR3 is built from 16 residues. The CDR3, as DNA: TGTGCCAGCAGTTCCCTAGCGGGGGGGCCCACAGATACGCAGTATTTT. The encoded protein is CASSSLAGGPTDTQYF.

The J gene is TRBJ2-5, the V gene TRBV28; D is undetermined. Deletions cut 4 bases from V and 5 bases from J, with 5 bases between. From germline, CDR1 is MDHEN and CDR2 SYDVKM. There are 11 residues in the CDR3. CDR3 nucleotide sequence: TGTGCCAGCAGTTCGGTGGAGACCCAGTACTTC. This codes for CASSSVETQYF.

CDR3: CASSLNIGDTQYF. The CDR3 nucleotides are TGTGCCAGCAGCTTGAATATTGGAGATACGCAGTATTTT. V is TRBV7-6 and J is TRBJ2-3; no reliable D call. Trimming took 3 bases from V and 5 from J, leaving 9 bases between them. Germline V gene data show CDR1 as SGHVS and CDR2 as FNYEAQ. The CDR3 runs to 13 residues.

This chain connects TRBV7-3 to TRBJ2-5; D gene unclear. Germline V CDR1 and CDR2: SGHTA, FQGTGA. Trimming left V 1 base short and J 0 bases short, with 12 bases between. The CDR3 contains 16 residues. CDR3 sequence: CASSLNGPSYQETQYF. The CDR3 region has the DNA TGTGCCAGCAGCTTAAACGGGCCGAGTTACCAAGAGACCCAGTACTTC.

The V gene is TRBV4-2, the J gene TRBJ1-1; D is unresolved. Per the germline V gene, CDR1 is LGHNA and CDR2 is YNFKEQ. This CDR3 contains 13 residues. V gave up 5 bases and J gave up 1 base, with 8 bases separating them. The DNA for the CDR3 is TGTGCCAGCAGCGAACAGAGGAACACTGAAGCTTTCTTT. Its protein is CASSEQRNTEAFF.

The chain carries TRBV15 and TRBJ2-7; TRBD1 matches 9 bases. The CDR3 has 15 amino acids. V was clipped by 1 base and J by 5 bases; unmatched bases: 6. CDR1 is LNHNV and CDR2 is YYDKDF in the germline V gene (reference sequence). The CDR3 sequence: CATSRGGQGQNEQYF. The CDR3 DNA follows: TGTGCCACCAGCAGAGGGGGACAGGGACAGAACGAGCAGTACTTC. The full variable domain, with the rest looked up from reference TRBV15 and TRBJ2-7, is DAMVIQNPRYQVTQFGKPVTLSCSQTLNHNVMYWYQQKSSQAPKLLFHYYDKDFNNEADTPDNFQSRRPNTSFCFLDIRSPGLGDTAMYLCATSRGGQGQNEQYFGPGTRLTVT.

This clone was found a few times. This chain links TRBV30 with TRBJ1-5; unclear D gene. The V gene lost 4 bases and the J gene lost 3 bases, with 10 bases spanning the gap. CDR3 length: 13 residues. Per germline, CDR1 GTSNPN and CDR2 SVGIG (reference sequence). CDR3 coding DNA: TGTGCCTGGACAGCGGGCCTCAATCAGCCCCAGCATTTT. Translation: CAWTAGLNQPQHF.

This rearrangement joins TRBV6-1 to TRBJ2-2; D unclear. The CDR3 covers 13 residues. Between the trimmed V and J ends, which lost 0 bases and 7 bases, there was a span of 6 bases. Germline V gene data show CDR1 as MNHNS and CDR2 as SASEGT. Here the CDR3 reads CASSEASSGELFF. Here the CDR3 DNA reads TGTGCCAGCAGTGAAGCTTCTAGCGGGGAGCTGTTTTTT.

This clone is a singleton in its sample. This chain joins TRBV6-5 and TRBJ1-4; a possible D gene is TRBD1 (5 bases). CDR3 length: 15 residues. From germline, CDR1 is MNHEY and CDR2 SVGAGI. The V end was cut by 6 bases, the J end by 7 bases, with 18 bases between. CDR3 in DNA: TGTGCCAGCAGCCCTCCGGGACTAGAAGGTGAAAAACTGTTTTTT. This codes for CASSPPGLEGEKLFF.

This chain joins TRBV7-3 and TRBJ2-1; 7 positions match TRBD2. The ends lost 3 bases at V and 8 bases at J; junction bases unmatched: 13. This CDR3 comprises 16 residues. From germline, CDR1 is SGHTA and CDR2 FQGTGA. CDR3 amino acids: CASSFQLGGSIDEQFF. The CDR3 region has the DNA TGTGCCAGCAGCTTTCAACTAGGCGGGAGTATCGATGAGCAGTTCTTC.

V and J are TRBV15 and TRBJ2-7; D is perhaps TRBD1 (5 bases). Germline lookup yields CDR1 LNHNV and CDR2 YYDKDF (reference sequence). The length of the CDR3 is 12 residues. V lost 5 bases to trimming and J lost 6 bases, with 11 bases between them. CDR3 protein: CATSVEGAEQYF. DNA of the CDR3: TGTGCCACCAGCGTAGAAGGGGCCGAGCAGTACTTC.

This chain uses TRBV5-1 with TRBJ2-7; TRBD2 matches 10 bases. The junction had 6 bases not matched to a gene; V was cut back by 7 bases and J by 2 bases. This CDR3 comprises 14 residues. Germline loops: CDR1 SGHRS, CDR2 YFSETQ. The CDR3 sequence: CASSEREGPYEQYF. CDR3 coding DNA: TGCGCCAGCTCGGAGCGGGAGGGGCCCTACGAGCAGTACTTC.

V usage is TRBV7-9 and J usage is TRBJ1-4, with D tentatively TRBD1 (5 bases). Looked up from germline, CDR1 is SEHNR and CDR2 is FQNEAQ (reference sequence). This CDR3 contains 13 residues. Deletions cut 0 bases from V and 9 bases from J, with 8 bases between. The CDR3 loop reads CASSLAGLQKLFF. As DNA, the CDR3 is TGTGCCAGCAGCTTAGCGGGGCTCCAAAAACTGTTTTTT.

CDR3 nucleotide sequence: TGTGCCAGCAGCTGGGGGCCCGGACAGGGGGCCTATGAGCAGTTCTTC. This encodes CASSWGPGQGAYEQFF. The chain has TRBV5-5 and TRBJ2-1; 11 bases match TRBD1. Germline values: CDR1 SGHKS, CDR2 YYEKEE (reference sequence). This CDR3 is built from 16 residues. The V gene end was trimmed by 3 bases and the J gene end by 8 bases; junction bases not matched to a gene: 10.

The CDR3 region has the DNA TGTGCCAGCAGCGCCTTGGGAGGGGGAGGGATGCATACGCAGTATTTT. Its protein is CASSALGGGGMHTQYF. The gene calls are TRBV11-2 and TRBJ2-3; maybe TRBD2 (7 bases). The V gene's germline CDR1 is SGHAT and CDR2 FQNNGV. The V gene lost 5 bases and the J gene lost 7 bases, with 22 bases spanning the gap. This CDR3 has 16 residues.

This clone was picked up a small number of times. The rearrangement links TRBV10-3 to TRBJ2-5; tentatively, D is TRBD2 (5 bases). Between the trimmed V and J ends, which lost 1 base and 5 bases, there was a span of 14 bases. The CDR3 is 15 amino acids. Germline lookup yields CDR1 ENHRY and CDR2 SYGVKD. Written as DNA, the CDR3 is TGTGCCATCAGTGAGTACCCGGGCTCGGGGGAGACCCAGTACTTC. It yields the protein CAISEYPGSGETQYF.

This clone was observed once. This chain links TRBV28 with TRBJ1-1; D perhaps matches TRBD1 (5 bases). The CDR3 is made up of 14 amino acids. With 6 bases removed from V and 1 base from J, the gap between germline ends came to 12 bases. CDR1 and CDR2 (germline): MDHEN, SYDVKM. CDR3 bases: TGTGCCAGCAGCCGAGGAGGGACGAACACTGAAGCTTTCTTT. This translates into CASSRGGTNTEAFF.